This TCR beta chain was sequenced for a study of cytotoxic CD8 clonotypes in ibrutinib-treated CLL (dated by TCRdb to about 2021). At the level of the whole study: The cohort had about ten relapsed/refractory and roughly 15 treatment-naive patients; under 18 were IGHV unmutated. Partial responses were observed in approximately 24 patients and complete responses in 2; after a median follow-up of around 64 months, remission was maintained in 14 patients and progression was observed in approximately 12. Response samples were obtained after a median of about 13 months of treatment, with a range of roughly 6 to 40 months. Samples averaged roughly 280,000 productive templates and 94,082 productive rearrangements. Longitudinal samples were available for about 30% of the 86 trial participants. Cryopreserved peripheral blood mononuclear cells were collected before treatment, at response, and at either disease progression or sustained remission. Every remission and progressive disease sample was obtained while ibrutinib was still being received by the patients. Summary of the overall study and its limitations: Baseline clonality was found to be higher than that of age-matched healthy donors and was strongly correlated with circulating CD8+ T-cell counts. At ibrutinib response clonality went up, during sustained remission it held steady, and at progression it dropped back toward baseline. Public clonotypes were rare and either contracted or stayed stable during treatment, and the rise in clonality at ibrutinib response reflected the expansion of private clonotypes. Sustained-remission and progressing patients did not have matched sampling times, and lymph node repertoires were not examined.

Trimming removed 1 base from V and 5 bases from J, leaving 16 bases between the germline ends. Taken from cysteine to phenylalanine, the CDR3 has 16 residues. This entry keeps only the CDR3 DNA: 48 bases, framed from base 1. Looking up the germline V gene (reference sequence) yields CDR1 SGHKS and CDR2 YYEKEE. The time point label, read with the paper, signifies: approximately eleven months on ibrutinib. Roughly 2 micrograms of genomic DNA were extracted from cryopreserved PBMCs for TCR beta library preparation. Longitudinal blood samples from CLL patients on ibrutinib monotherapy were analyzed using high-throughput TCR beta sequencing. The patients took part in an open-label, single-center phase 2 trial of ibrutinib monotherapy. On a MiSeq, deep resolution sequencing aimed for a depth between 1 in 1 million and 1 in 200,000 T cells, with each clonotype covered 10x on average. The immunoSEQ hsTCRB Kit was used to generate the TCR beta libraries. The study's own analysis went as follows. ImmunoSEQ Data Assistant and ImmunoSEQ Analyzer were used for data analysis, and V, D and J genes were assigned according to IMGT definitions. Clonality, which ranges from 0 to 1, was calculated by subtracting the normalized Shannon entropy of productive rearrangement frequencies from one. Public clonotype analysis was restricted to overrepresented clonotypes comprising at least 0.05% of each patient's repertoire. Some 14 age-matched healthy donor repertoires from immuneACCESS served as clonality controls. Here the immuneACCESS table is served through TCRdb, limited to in-frame sequences with V and J called. Missing clones are a known gap in these copies; in checked studies unresolved V genes cover under half, and the rest lacks a known reason. The V and J calls and the clone size are those of that table, but D and trimming were determined from the DNA. Here the sample has 130,000 or so clones; about 80% occur a single time. The biggest ten clones account for about 27% of the sample.

Concerning this clone: The antigen this receptor binds is unknown. Per-base qualities were not stored, and no clone one base away is much larger.

This chain is built from TRBV5-5 and TRBJ2-1; TRBD1 is a possible D gene, resting on 6 matching bases. This clonotype originated in a human donor with chronic lymphocytic leukemia. The sequencing here drew on PBMCs, taken after 12 months of ibrutinib treatment. The DNA sequence is as follows: TGTGCCAGCAGCTTGCATCTGCGGACAGTTGACAATGAGCAGTTCTTC. Translation gives CASSLHLRTVDNEQFF. Here the CDR3 is joined to the reference TRBV5-5 and TRBJ2-1 genes, and the full variable domain is: DAGVTQSPTHLIKTRGQQVTLRCSPISGHKSVSWYQQVLGQGPQFIFQYYEKEERGRGNFPDRFSARQFPNYSSELNVNALLLGDSALYLCASSLHLRTVDNEQFFGPGTRLTVL.